The 4 T cell receptor beta chains below come from one sample, sequenced in a study of cytomegalovirus exposure and HLA in healthy donors. With 60 Vbeta and 13 Jbeta primers, the PCR was carried out. Repertoires were generated with immunoSEQ multiplex PCR, while TCRdb's copy carries only in-frame clones and drops some. In the table there are around 130,000 clones, over 80% of which are singletons. The source material was PBMCs. The receptor source for this set is a boy between 5 and 17 years old in good health and CMV-seronegative.

This rearrangement joins TRBV5-1 to TRBJ1-1; 7 bases match TRBD1. V lost 4 bases and J lost 4; bases outside the gene matches: 10. Germline CDR1 SGHRS, CDR2 YFSETQ. The CDR3 spans 15 residues. The CDR3 here is CASSDGQESFTEAFF. CDR3 bases: TGCGCCAGCAGCGACGGACAGGAGTCTTTCACTGAAGCTTTCTTT.

The chain has TRBV7-9 and TRBJ1-2, with TRBD1 matching over 8 bases. Germline values: CDR1 SEHNR, CDR2 FQNEAQ (reference sequence). The V and J ends lost 6 bases and 1 base, in that order; junction bases with no gene match: 7. There are 15 residues in the CDR3. CDR3 sequence: CASRQTGGDNYGYTF. The CDR3 region has the DNA TGTGCCAGCAGACAAACAGGGGGGGATAACTATGGCTACACCTTC. Drawing the rest from reference TRBV7-9 and TRBJ1-2, the complete variable domain is DTGVSQNPRHKITKRGQNVTFRCDPISEHNRLYWYRQTLGQGPEFLTYFQNEAQLEKSRLLSDRFSAERPKGSFSTLEIQRTEQGDSAMYLCASRQTGGDNYGYTFGSGTRLTVV.

The chain uses TRBV11-3 and TRBJ1-3; D not resolved. From germline, CDR1 is SGHNT and CDR2 YENEEA. This CDR3 is built from 13 residues. The CDR3 spells CASSVSSGNTIYF. The CDR3, as DNA: TGTGCTTCTTCAGTCAGCTCTGGAAACACCATATATTTT.

A single count supports this clone. The chain carries TRBV6-5 and TRBJ2-5; a weak D match, TRBD2 (7 bases). The CDR3 is 15 amino acids. V dropped 1 base and J dropped 4 bases, with 13 bases sitting between them. Germline CDR1 is MNHEY and CDR2 is SVGAGI. The CDR3 here is CASSYFTGGRETQYF. CDR3 bases: TGTGCCAGCAGTTACTTTACGGGGGGCCGAGAGACCCAGTACTTC.